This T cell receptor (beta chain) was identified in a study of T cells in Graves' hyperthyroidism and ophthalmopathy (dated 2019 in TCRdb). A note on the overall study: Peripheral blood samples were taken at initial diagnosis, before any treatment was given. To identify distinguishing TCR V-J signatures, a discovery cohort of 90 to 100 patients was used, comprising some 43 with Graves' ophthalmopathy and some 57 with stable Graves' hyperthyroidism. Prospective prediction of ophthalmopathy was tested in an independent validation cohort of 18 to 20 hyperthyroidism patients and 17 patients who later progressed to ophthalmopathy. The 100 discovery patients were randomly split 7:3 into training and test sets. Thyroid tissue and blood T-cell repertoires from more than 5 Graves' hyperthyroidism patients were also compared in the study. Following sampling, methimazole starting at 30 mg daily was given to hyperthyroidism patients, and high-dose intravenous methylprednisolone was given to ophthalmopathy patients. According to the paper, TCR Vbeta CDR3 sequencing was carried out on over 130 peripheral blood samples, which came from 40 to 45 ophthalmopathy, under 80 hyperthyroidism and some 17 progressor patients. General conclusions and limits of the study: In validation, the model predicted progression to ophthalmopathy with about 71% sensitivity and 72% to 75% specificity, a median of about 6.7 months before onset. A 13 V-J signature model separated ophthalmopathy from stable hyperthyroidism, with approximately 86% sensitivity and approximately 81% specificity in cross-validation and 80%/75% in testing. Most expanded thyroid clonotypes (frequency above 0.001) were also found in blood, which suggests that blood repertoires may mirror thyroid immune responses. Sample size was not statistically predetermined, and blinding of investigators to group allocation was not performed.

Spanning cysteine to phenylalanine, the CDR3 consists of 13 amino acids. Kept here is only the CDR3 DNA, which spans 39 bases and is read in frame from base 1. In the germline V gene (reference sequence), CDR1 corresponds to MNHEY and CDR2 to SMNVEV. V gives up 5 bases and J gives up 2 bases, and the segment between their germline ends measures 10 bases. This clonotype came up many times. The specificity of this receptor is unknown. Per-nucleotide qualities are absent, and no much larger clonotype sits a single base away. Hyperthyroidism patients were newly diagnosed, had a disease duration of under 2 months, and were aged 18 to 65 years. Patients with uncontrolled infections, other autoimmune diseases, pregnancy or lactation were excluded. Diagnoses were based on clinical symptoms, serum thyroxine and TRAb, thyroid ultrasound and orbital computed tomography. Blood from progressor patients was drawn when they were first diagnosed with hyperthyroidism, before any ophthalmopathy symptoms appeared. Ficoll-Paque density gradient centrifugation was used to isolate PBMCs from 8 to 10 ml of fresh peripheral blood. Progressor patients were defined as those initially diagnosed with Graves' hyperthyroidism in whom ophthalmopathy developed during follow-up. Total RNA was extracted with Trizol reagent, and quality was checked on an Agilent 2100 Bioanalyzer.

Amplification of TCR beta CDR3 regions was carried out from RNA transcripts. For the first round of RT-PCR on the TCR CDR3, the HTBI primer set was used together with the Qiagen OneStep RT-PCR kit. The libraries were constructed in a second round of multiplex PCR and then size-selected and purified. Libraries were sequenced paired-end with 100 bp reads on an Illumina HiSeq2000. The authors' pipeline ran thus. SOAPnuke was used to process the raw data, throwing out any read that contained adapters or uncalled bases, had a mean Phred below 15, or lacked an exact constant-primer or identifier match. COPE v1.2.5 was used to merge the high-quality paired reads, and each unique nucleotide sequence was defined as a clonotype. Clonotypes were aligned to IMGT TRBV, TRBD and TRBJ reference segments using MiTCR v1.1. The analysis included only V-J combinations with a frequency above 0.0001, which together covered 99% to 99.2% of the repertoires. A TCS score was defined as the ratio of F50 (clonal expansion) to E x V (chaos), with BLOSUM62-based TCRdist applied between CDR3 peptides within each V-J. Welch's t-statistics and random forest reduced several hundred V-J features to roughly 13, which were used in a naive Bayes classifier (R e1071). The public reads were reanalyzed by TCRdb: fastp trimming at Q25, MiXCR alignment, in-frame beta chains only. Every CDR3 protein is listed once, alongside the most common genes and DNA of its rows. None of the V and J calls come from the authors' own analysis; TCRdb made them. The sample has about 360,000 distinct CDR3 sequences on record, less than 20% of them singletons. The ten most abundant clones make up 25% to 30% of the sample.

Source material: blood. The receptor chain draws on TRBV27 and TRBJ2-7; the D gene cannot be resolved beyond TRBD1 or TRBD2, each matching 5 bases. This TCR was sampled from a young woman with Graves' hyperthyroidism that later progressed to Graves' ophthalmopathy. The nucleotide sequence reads TGTGCCAGCAGTGCCGGGGCAGCCTACGAGCAGTACTTC. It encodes CASSAGAAYEQYF.